A single T cell receptor beta chain is shown here with its context. Its antigen is currently unknown. Repertoires were generated with immunoSEQ multiplex PCR, while TCRdb's copy carries only in-frame clones and drops some. This sample has 100,000 or so clones, with over 75% found just once. The sample belongs to a study of graft-versus-host responses after intestinal transplantation. Study information: All recipients were transplanted with multivisceral, liver-intestinal, or isolated intestinal grafts. Overall study findings and caveats: Association was observed between peak circulating GvH clone levels and early post-transplant HvG declines. Patients who carried graft-donor T cell macrochimerism also had high graft-versus-host to host-versus-graft clonal ratios in their allografts. Ileal or blood samples showed some GvH clones first, and such clones were also found in recipient marrow.

The V gene lost 5 bases and the J gene lost 6 bases, with 13 bases spanning the gap. Germline V CDR1 and CDR2: MNHEY, SVGAGI. The CDR3 covers 14 residues. Sequencing was performed on unstimulated CD4+ T cells sorted from spleen or lymph node cells, taken before transplant. The source of this sequence is a human donor who was the organ donor for an intestinal transplant. The chain uses TRBV6-5 and TRBJ2-2; perhaps TRBD1 as D (6 bases). CDR3 nucleotides: TGTGCCAGCAGTCAGACAAGGGGGTCCGGGGAGCTGTTTTTT. This encodes CASSQTRGSGELFF.